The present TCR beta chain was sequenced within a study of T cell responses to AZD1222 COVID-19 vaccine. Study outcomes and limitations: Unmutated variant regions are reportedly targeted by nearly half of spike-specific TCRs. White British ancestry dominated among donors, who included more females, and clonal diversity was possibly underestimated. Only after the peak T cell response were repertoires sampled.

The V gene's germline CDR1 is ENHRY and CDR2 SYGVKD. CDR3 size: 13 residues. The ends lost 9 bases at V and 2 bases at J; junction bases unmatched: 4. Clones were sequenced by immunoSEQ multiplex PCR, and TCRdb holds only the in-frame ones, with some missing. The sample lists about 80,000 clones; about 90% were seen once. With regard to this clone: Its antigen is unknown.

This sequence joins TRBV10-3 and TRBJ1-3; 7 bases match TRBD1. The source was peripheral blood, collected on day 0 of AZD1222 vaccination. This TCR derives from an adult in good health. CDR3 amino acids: CAIGQEAGNTIYF. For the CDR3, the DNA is TGTGCCATTGGACAGGAAGCTGGAAACACCATATATTTT.